This TCR beta chain comes out of a study of cytomegalovirus exposure and HLA in healthy donors. At the level of the study: One earlier analysis, a look at about 179 million T cells, found some 120 million unique TCR beta sequences. General study points: Roughly uniform sequencing depth across donors was assumed, possibly incorrectly. Fewer than 20,000 TCR beta sequences were associated with HLA alleles at 0.05 false discovery rate in a later analysis.

Remarks on this clone: As yet, its antigen is unknown.

Both 60 Vbeta primers and 13 Jbeta primers went into the PCR. Only in-frame clones appear in the TCRdb table, and some are missing; sequencing was by immunoSEQ multiplex PCR. The profile shows some 130,000 clones, about 85% of them singletons. The clonotype originates from a boy younger than 18 in good health and CMV-seronegative. Sequencing input: PBMCs.

The DNA for the CDR3 is TGTGCCAGCTCACCCAAACGGGGAGGGGGCGAGCAGTACTTC. This translates into CASSPKRGGGEQYF. The V gene is TRBV18, the J gene TRBJ2-7, with a tentative D call TRBD2 (7 bases). The V end lost 3 bases, the J end lost 6 bases, and 15 bases lay between the germline ends. This CDR3 comprises 14 residues. Germline V lookup: CDR1 KGHSH, CDR2 LQKENI.